The T cell receptor (beta chain) described here comes from a study of cytomegalovirus exposure and HLA in healthy donors. Overall study findings and caveats: A previous analysis found most TCR beta V segments productive roughly 90% or roughly 30% of the time.

This CDR3 has 12 residues. Germline V CDR1 and CDR2: SGHNT, YYREEE (reference sequence). Trimming took off 0 bases at V and 7 bases at J, with 4 bases between the two ends. Note on this clone: Its antigen is as yet unknown.

In the PCR, 60 Vbeta and 13 Jbeta primers were used. Measured with immunoSEQ multiplex PCR; TCRdb has only the in-frame clones, and not every one. The sample consists of some 130,000 clones, roughly 83% of them appearing once. The rearrangement links TRBV5-4 to TRBJ2-2; D unclear. The receptor's source is a man between 18 and 29 years old in good health and CMV-seronegative. The material sequenced was PBMCs. The CDR3 DNA reads as TGTGCCAGCAGCTTGGCCAGCGGGGAGCTGTTTTTT. It translates to CASSLASGELFF. The full variable domain, in which reference TRBV5-4 and TRBJ2-2 provide the parts outside the CDR3, is ETGVTQSPTHLIKTRGQQVTLRCSSQSGHNTVSWYQQALGQGPQFIFQYYREEENGRGNFPPRFSGLQFPNYSSELNVNALELDDSALYLCASSLASGELFFGEGSRLTVL.